This is a list of T cell receptor beta chains from one sample in a study of T cell repertoires in aging, cancer and after chemotherapy. TCRdb passed the multiplex PCR reads through MiXCR, listing each CDR3 protein once. The table lists over 2,500 distinct CDR3 sequences, 20% to 25% of them singletons, with 10% to 15% in the top ten. The sample taken for sequencing was blood. The receptors come from a human donor with a solid tumor. The CDR3 runs from the conserved cysteine through the conserved F or W. A D gene is named only where the DNA matches it firmly. Part of the rows lack a size; the others show once, few, many or a class for expanded clones.

d_gene,v_gene,abundance,j_gene,CDR3aa,CDR3nt
.,TRBV27,.,TRBJ1-1,CASSWKGMSEAFF,TGTGCCAGCAGTTGGAAGGGCATGAGTGAAGCTTTCTTT
.,TRBV6-1,medium-sized,TRBJ1-2,CASSDRVGGYTF,TGTGCCAGCAGTGACAGGGTGGGTGGCTACACCTTC
TRBD1,TRBV7-2,few,TRBJ2-1,CASSLGHGTAYNEQFF,TGTGCCAGCAGCTTAGGACACGGGACAGCCTACAATGAGCAGTTCTTC
TRBD1,TRBV7-2,medium-sized,TRBJ1-5,CASSLGGQGNQPQHF,TGTGCCAGCAGCTTAGGAGGACAGGGCAATCAGCCCCAGCATTTT
.,TRBV27,medium-sized,TRBJ1-5,CASSLRGFNQPQHF,TGTGCCAGCAGTTTACGGGGGTTCAATCAGCCCCAGCATTTT
TRBD1,TRBV27,medium-sized,TRBJ1-1,CASSLKGAHKTEAFF,TGTGCCAGCAGTTTAAAGGGGGCGCATAAAACTGAAGCTTTCTTT
TRBD1,TRBV19,medium-sized,TRBJ1-2,CASSISGTAINLYGYTF,TGTGCCAGTAGTATTTCCGGGACAGCGATAAACCTCTATGGCTACACCTTC
TRBD1,TRBV11-2,.,TRBJ1-2,CASSPGTEGYWGYTF,TGTGCCAGCAGCCCCGGGACAGAGGGATATTGGGGCTACACCTTC
.,TRBV20-1,few,TRBJ2-3,CSASPPSTDTQYF,TGCAGTGCTAGCCCCCCCAGCACAGATACGCAGTATTTT
.,TRBV6-5,medium-sized,TRBJ1-1,CASSYSAGLRTEAFF,TGTGCCAGCAGTTACTCGGCAGGGCTGAGGACTGAAGCTTTCTTT
TRBD2,TRBV29-1,.,TRBJ2-3,CSVGAAGAPDTQYF,TGCAGCGTTGGTGCAGCGGGGGCCCCAGATACGCAGTATTTT
.,TRBV6-2/TRBV6-3,medium-sized,TRBJ2-3,CASSYSGGRTDTQYF,TGTGCCAGCAGTTACTCCGGCGGGCGCACAGATACGCAGTATTTT
TRBD1,TRBV20-1,few,TRBJ1-1,CSANRGNTEAFF,TGCAGTGCTAACAGGGGGAACACTGAAGCTTTCTTT
TRBD1,TRBV27,once,TRBJ1-2,CASSAGTAMGGYTF,TGTGCCAGCAGTGCCGGGACAGCGATGGGTGGCTACACCTTC
TRBD1,TRBV5-4,once,TRBJ2-3,CASSRRAGGAWGTDTQYF,TGTGCCAGCAGCCGACGGGCAGGGGGCGCGTGGGGTACAGATACGCAGTATTTT
.,TRBV19,medium-sized,TRBJ1-4,CASSMIGQLNEKLFF,TGTGCCAGTAGTATGATCGGGCAGCTCAATGAAAAACTGTTTTTT
.,TRBV12-3/TRBV12-4,medium-sized,TRBJ1-2,CASSFGIARNYGYTF,TGTGCCAGCAGTTTTGGTATCGCGAGAAACTATGGCTACACCTTC
.,TRBV5-1,medium-sized,TRBJ2-7,CASSLEWARGTLSYEQYF,TGCGCCAGCAGCTTGGAGTGGGCGAGGGGGACACTCTCCTACGAGCAGTACTTC
TRBD1,TRBV4-3,many,TRBJ1-4,CASSPDRGATNEKLFF,TGCGCCAGCAGCCCGGACAGGGGCGCAACTAATGAAAAACTGTTTTTT